This entry is about one T cell receptor beta chain. Its antigen is not identified. This CDR3 is 15 amino acids long. Between the trimmed V and J ends, which lost 1 base and 7 bases, there was a span of 16 bases. Per germline, CDR1 LNHDA and CDR2 SQIVND (reference sequence). The PCR made use of 60 Vbeta and 13 Jbeta primers. Profiled with immunoSEQ multiplex PCR; TCRdb holds only in-frame clones, not every one. This table has 100,000 to 120,000 clones, 70% to 85% appearing once. This sample is drawn from a study of cytomegalovirus exposure and HLA in healthy donors. At the level of the study: There were 117 million unique TCR beta sequences, drawn from approximately 180 million T cells, in an earlier analysis. Broader study findings: Later, TCR association rates were found to vary by HLA locus, highest for DRB1 and lowest for HLA-C.

The receptor's source is a man under 40 in good health and CMV-seropositive. The sample comprised PBMCs. V usage is TRBV19 and J usage is TRBJ1-2, with D perhaps matching TRBD1 (6 bases). CDR3 protein: CASSIGNRDSSGYTF. The CDR3 DNA reads as TGTGCCAGTAGTATAGGGAACAGGGATTCGAGTGGCTACACCTTC.